Below are 3 T cell receptor beta chains sequenced from a single sample in a study of blood T cell repertoires in COVID-19. Sequencing was performed with immunoSEQ multiplex PCR; in TCRdb, only in-frame clones are kept and a portion is missing. Of under 200,000 clones detected, around 83% appear once; the ten largest clones hold 1.5% to 1.7%. Source material: peripheral blood. All receptors come from a human donor in a cohort sampled during active COVID-19.

This chain links TRBV29-1 with TRBJ1-2; D not resolved. V lost 7 bases to trimming and J lost 3 bases, with 15 bases between them. CDR3 length: 13 residues. Germline loops: CDR1 SQVTM, CDR2 ANQGSEA. DNA of the CDR3: TGCAGCGCCGAGTCCGGGTTGGACTATGGCTACACCTTC. Translation: CSAESGLDYGYTF.

The V gene is TRBV11-2, the J gene TRBJ2-5; TRBD1 matches 10 bases. The CDR3 loop spans 14 amino acids. Germline assignment: CDR1 SGHAT and CDR2 FQNNGV. V trimming: 5 bases; J trimming: 4 bases; junction bases outside the gene matches: 4. CDR3 sequence: CASSRDRGRETQYF. The CDR3 DNA reads TGTGCCAGCAGCAGAGACAGGGGGCGAGAGACCCAGTACTTC. Based on the CDR3 plus reference TRBV11-2 and TRBJ2-5, the full variable domain is EAGVAQSPRYKIIEKRQSVAFWCNPISGHATLYWYQQILGQGPKLLIQFQNNGVVDDSQLPKDRFSAERLKGVDSTLKIQPAKLEDSAVYLCASSRDRGRETQYFGPGTRLLVL.

Worth noting for this clone: Other DNA sequences within the sample encode an identical CDR3. V is TRBV4-3 and J is TRBJ2-7; TRBD2 is a possible D gene (5 bases). Trimming removed 0 bases at V and 0 bases at J, with 9 bases between. CDR1 and CDR2 (germline): LGHNA, YSLEER. The CDR3 is 15 residues long. The chain's CDR3 is CASSQEVGSSYEQYF. For the CDR3, the DNA is TGCGCCAGCAGCCAAGAGGTGGGGAGCTCCTACGAGCAGTACTTC.